This TCR beta chain was sequenced for a study of multiple sclerosis patients with progressive multifocal leukoencephalopathy. The assay was immunoSEQ multiplex PCR, and TCRdb's table has in-frame clones only and misses some. The sample lists more than 30,000 clones; roughly 86% were seen once. Time point: time of PML onset. Sequenced here: PBMCs, sampled from a patient treated with natalizumab. This sequence was found in a woman aged 40 to 50 with progressive multifocal leukoencephalopathy.

The CDR3 is CSVEDTSGRSYEQYF. In DNA form, the CDR3 reads TGCAGCGTTGAAGATACCAGCGGGAGGTCCTACGAGCAGTACTTC. The rearrangement joins TRBV29-1 to TRBJ2-7; TRBD2 agrees at 9 bases. CDR1 is SQVTM and CDR2 is ANQGSEA in the germline V gene. With V trimmed by 0 bases and J by 1 base, 4 bases remained unmatched. The CDR3 is 15 residues long.